This T cell receptor beta chain is drawn from a study of preoperative IRX-2 immunotherapy in early breast cancer. Treatment denoted: preoperative locoregional IRX-2 cytokine immunotherapy. V lost 6 bases, J lost 5 bases, and 19 bases lay in between. The CDR3 contains 16 residues. Germline loops: CDR1 MNHGY, CDR2 SAAAGT. This clone has more than one count but fewer than ten. Using immunoSEQ multiplex PCR, the repertoire was profiled, and TCRdb retains in-frame clones only, with some absent. The data show 2,000 to 2,500 clones, about 64% seen once. This TCR was sampled from a human donor with breast cancer. J is TRBJ2-2 and V is TRBV6-8; D unresolved. Sample: tumor tissue, taken before IRX-2 immunotherapy. The CDR3 bases are TGTGCCAGCAGCGTTACCTTGACGGAATTTACCGGGGAGCTGTTTTTT. This translates into CASSVTLTEFTGELFF.